This T cell receptor beta chain originates from a study of T cells in Graves' hyperthyroidism and ophthalmopathy. The investigators amplified TCR beta CDR3 regions from RNA transcripts. First-round RT-PCR with HTBI primers amplified the TCR CDR3 region. MiXCR, run by TCRdb on the multiplex PCR reads, gives a single entry per CDR3 protein. The sample lists fewer than 700,000 distinct CDR3 sequences, roughly 15% occurring once. With respect to this clonotype: The antigen remains unidentified.

Each diagnosis drew on symptoms, thyroxine, TRAb, thyroid ultrasound and orbital computed tomography findings. The V gene's germline CDR1 is MNHEY and CDR2 SMNVEV (reference sequence). The CDR3 is 16 residues long. V lost 2 bases, J lost 0 bases, and 11 bases lay in between. Study-wide points: A model of 13 V-J features distinguished ophthalmopathy from stable hyperthyroidism. Also found in blood were most expanded thyroid clonotypes above 0.001.

The sequenced sample was blood. The chain joins TRBV27 to TRBJ1-5; D is unresolved. The source is a woman aged 25-40 years with Graves' hyperthyroidism. The CDR3: CASSLGRHYSNQPQHF. The CDR3 bases are TGTGCCAGCAGTTTAGGGAGGCACTATAGCAATCAGCCCCAGCATTTT.